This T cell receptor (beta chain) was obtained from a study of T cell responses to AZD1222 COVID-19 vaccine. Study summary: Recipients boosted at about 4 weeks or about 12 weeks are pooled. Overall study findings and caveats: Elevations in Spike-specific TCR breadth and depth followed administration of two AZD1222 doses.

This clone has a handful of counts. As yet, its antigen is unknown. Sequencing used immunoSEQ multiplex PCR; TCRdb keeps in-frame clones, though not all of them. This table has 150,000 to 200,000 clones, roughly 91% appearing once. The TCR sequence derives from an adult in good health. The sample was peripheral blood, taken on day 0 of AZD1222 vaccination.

The CDR3 coding sequence is TGTGCCAGCAGCTTAAGGACAGGCAATCAGCCCCAGCATTTT. It specifies CASSLRTGNQPQHF. The J gene is TRBJ1-5, the V gene TRBV7-2, with TRBD1 as a possible D gene (6 bases). The CDR3 length is 14 residues. V lost 2 bases and J 2 bases, leaving 7 bases between the germline ends. In germline, CDR1 is SGHTA, CDR2 FQGNSA.